These T cell receptor beta chains were read from a single sample in a study of blood T cell repertoires in COVID-19. TCRdb keeps only in-frame clones here, not all; method: immunoSEQ multiplex PCR. The sample has several thousand clones, more than 70% seen once. Sequences were obtained from peripheral blood. All receptors come from a human donor in a cohort sampled during active COVID-19. Each CDR3 is given with its conserved first and last residue. Each record gives: J gene, D gene, clone size, V gene, CDR3 DNA, CDR3 protein. A D gene is named only where the DNA matches it firmly. Size is stated for part of the rows, as once, few or many counts, or as a class when the clone is expanded.

j_call: TRBJ1-2
d_call: TRBD1
clone_size: -
v_call: TRBV4-1
cdr3_nt: TGCGCCAGCAGCCTGGGACAGGGATCGGATGGCTACACCTTC
cdr3_aa: CASSLGQGSDGYTF

j_call: TRBJ2-1
d_call: TRBD1
clone_size: once
v_call: TRBV11-3
cdr3_nt: TGTGCCAGCAGCTCGGACAGGGGGCTGGGTGAGCAGTTCTTC
cdr3_aa: CASSSDRGLGEQFF

j_call: TRBJ2-3
d_call: TRBD2
clone_size: -
v_call: TRBV7-8
cdr3_nt: TGTGCCAGCAGCTTATCACCGGGACTAGCGGGAGGAGTCACAGATACGCAGTATTTT
cdr3_aa: CASSLSPGLAGGVTDTQYF

j_call: TRBJ2-1
d_call: TRBD2
clone_size: once
v_call: TRBV7-9
cdr3_nt: TGTGCCAGCAGCCGACTGACTAGCGGGGGATACAATGAGCAGTTCTTC
cdr3_aa: CASSRLTSGGYNEQFF

j_call: TRBJ2-3
d_call: TRBD2
clone_size: -
v_call: TRBV18
cdr3_nt: TGTGCCAGCTCACCACCAGGCCTAGCGGCCACAGATACGCAGTATTTT
cdr3_aa: CASSPPGLAATDTQYF

j_call: TRBJ2-3
d_call: TRBD2
clone_size: -
v_call: TRBV18
cdr3_nt: TGTGCCAGCTCACCATACGGGACTAGCGGGAGGGATACGCAGTATTTT
cdr3_aa: CASSPYGTSGRDTQYF

j_call: TRBJ1-3
d_call: -
clone_size: once
v_call: TRBV9
cdr3_nt: TGTGCCAGCAGCGCGACAGGCTCTGGAAACACCATATATTTT
cdr3_aa: CASSATGSGNTIYF

j_call: TRBJ2-1
d_call: -
clone_size: -
v_call: TRBV7-9
cdr3_nt: TGTGCCAGCAGCCCACTAGGCGAGCAGTTCTTC
cdr3_aa: CASSPLGEQFF

j_call: TRBJ2-7
d_call: -
clone_size: once
v_call: TRBV28
cdr3_nt: TGTGCCAGCATCCCCTTAGCGGCATCCTACGAGCAGTACTTC
cdr3_aa: CASIPLAASYEQYF

j_call: TRBJ1-2
d_call: TRBD1
clone_size: -
v_call: TRBV9
cdr3_nt: TGTGCCAGCAGCACCCCAAGGGACAGGGGTGACTATGGCTACACCTTC
cdr3_aa: CASSTPRDRGDYGYTF

j_call: TRBJ2-5
d_call: TRBD2
clone_size: -
v_call: TRBV5-1
cdr3_nt: TGCGCCAGCAGCCGTCTAGCGGGGGGGCCAGAGACCCAGTACTTC
cdr3_aa: CASSRLAGGPETQYF

j_call: TRBJ1-5
d_call: -
clone_size: few
v_call: TRBV7-9
cdr3_nt: TGTGCCAGCAGCTTAGCCTCTGGCAATCAGCCCCAGCATTTT
cdr3_aa: CASSLASGNQPQHF

j_call: TRBJ1-5
d_call: -
clone_size: -
v_call: TRBV7-2
cdr3_nt: TGTGCCAGCAGCGGGAGGGGGGACAATCAGCCCCAGCATTTT
cdr3_aa: CASSGRGDNQPQHF

j_call: TRBJ2-7
d_call: TRBD1
clone_size: once
v_call: TRBV5-1
cdr3_nt: TGCGCCAGCAGCCCCCACTCGGGACAGGGTCTCGTCGAGCAGTACTTC
cdr3_aa: CASSPHSGQGLVEQYF

j_call: TRBJ2-5
d_call: -
clone_size: once
v_call: TRBV2
cdr3_nt: TGTGCCAGCAATTTGGGGGGACAGTTGGAAGAGACCCAGTACTTC
cdr3_aa: CASNLGGQLEETQYF

j_call: TRBJ2-7
d_call: TRBD2
clone_size: -
v_call: TRBV18
cdr3_nt: TGTGCCAGCTCGCAAGCGGGGTCAAGCTACGAGCAGTACTTC
cdr3_aa: CASSQAGSSYEQYF

j_call: TRBJ2-3
d_call: -
clone_size: -
v_call: TRBV14
cdr3_nt: TGTGCCAGCAGCCAAAGGGCAGGGAGGACAGATACGCAGTATTTT
cdr3_aa: CASSQRAGRTDTQYF

j_call: TRBJ1-6
d_call: TRBD1
clone_size: -
v_call: TRBV11-2
cdr3_nt: TGTGCCAGCAGCTTAGAGGGGACAGGGAGAAATTCACCCCTCCACTTT
cdr3_aa: CASSLEGTGRNSPLHF

j_call: TRBJ2-2
d_call: -
clone_size: few
v_call: TRBV2
cdr3_nt: TGTGCCAGCAGTGAAGGGGACTTAGCACCCGGGGAGCTGTTTTTT
cdr3_aa: CASSEGDLAPGELFF

j_call: TRBJ1-2
d_call: TRBD1
clone_size: -
v_call: TRBV6-1
cdr3_nt: TGTGCCAGCAGTGCGAGGGGGGGACAGGTGAACTATGGCTACACCTTC
cdr3_aa: CASSARGGQVNYGYTF

j_call: TRBJ1-1
d_call: -
clone_size: once
v_call: TRBV6-5
cdr3_nt: TGTGCCAGCAACCAGCCGGGGGGCACTGAAGCTTTCTTT
cdr3_aa: CASNQPGGTEAFF

j_call: TRBJ2-2
d_call: TRBD1
clone_size: -
v_call: TRBV5-8
cdr3_nt: TGTGCCAGCAGCCATGGACAGGGGGTGAACACCGGGGAGCTGTTTTTT
cdr3_aa: CASSHGQGVNTGELFF

j_call: TRBJ1-1
d_call: TRBD1
clone_size: -
v_call: TRBV19
cdr3_nt: TGTGCCAGTAGCGACAGGGGGAAGGGCACTGAAGCTTTCTTT
cdr3_aa: CASSDRGKGTEAFF

j_call: TRBJ1-5
d_call: TRBD1
clone_size: -
v_call: TRBV3-1/TRBV3-2
cdr3_nt: TGTGCCAGCAGCCAGGGGACAGGCGGTGTCAATCAGCCCCAGCATTTT
cdr3_aa: CASSQGTGGVNQPQHF

j_call: TRBJ2-3
d_call: TRBD2
clone_size: -
v_call: TRBV2
cdr3_nt: TGTGCCAGCGGGGGGGTGCGCACAGATACGCAGTATTTT
cdr3_aa: CASGGVRTDTQYF

j_call: TRBJ2-3
d_call: -
clone_size: -
v_call: TRBV19
cdr3_nt: TGTGCCAGTAGTGCGGGACTCCGCACAGATACGCAGTATTTT
cdr3_aa: CASSAGLRTDTQYF

j_call: TRBJ2-1
d_call: -
clone_size: -
v_call: TRBV5-6
cdr3_nt: TGTGCCAGCAGGTCCGCCCACTACAGGGGGGGCGGCGAGCAGTTCTTC
cdr3_aa: CASRSAHYRGGGEQFF

j_call: TRBJ1-2
d_call: -
clone_size: -
v_call: TRBV5-1
cdr3_nt: TGCGCCAGCAGCTTGGCCGGCGGAGTACCTAACTATGGCTACACCTTC
cdr3_aa: CASSLAGGVPNYGYTF

j_call: TRBJ2-1
d_call: TRBD1
clone_size: once
v_call: TRBV3-1/TRBV3-2
cdr3_nt: TGTGCCAGCAGCGCTCGGGACAGAACTAATGAGCAGTTCTTC
cdr3_aa: CASSARDRTNEQFF

j_call: TRBJ2-7
d_call: TRBD2
clone_size: -
v_call: TRBV5-1
cdr3_nt: TGCGCCAGCAGCTTGGGACTAGCGGGGGCCCTCGAGCAGTACTTC
cdr3_aa: CASSLGLAGALEQYF

j_call: TRBJ2-1
d_call: -
clone_size: -
v_call: TRBV7-2
cdr3_nt: TGTGCCAGCAGCTTATCTATGATCGCAGGTGAGCAGTTCTTC
cdr3_aa: CASSLSMIAGEQFF

j_call: TRBJ2-7
d_call: -
clone_size: few
v_call: TRBV4-1
cdr3_nt: TGCGCCAGCAGCCCCCGACAGAATTACGAGCAGTACTTC
cdr3_aa: CASSPRQNYEQYF

j_call: TRBJ2-3
d_call: TRBD2
clone_size: -
v_call: TRBV4-1
cdr3_nt: TGCGCCAGCAGCCCCCGACGACGGGAACAGGGCGGGAGGGTTCGCCCAGATACGCAGTATTTT
cdr3_aa: CASSPRRREQGGRVRPDTQYF

j_call: TRBJ2-3
d_call: TRBD2
clone_size: -
v_call: TRBV2
cdr3_nt: TGTGCCAGCAGCGGGACTAGCGGGCACACAGATACGCAGTATTTT
cdr3_aa: CASSGTSGHTDTQYF

j_call: TRBJ2-1
d_call: -
clone_size: -
v_call: TRBV9
cdr3_nt: TGTGCCAGCAGCGTAATGGCGGGGTCCGAGCAGTTCTTC
cdr3_aa: CASSVMAGSEQFF

j_call: TRBJ2-7
d_call: TRBD2
clone_size: -
v_call: TRBV2
cdr3_nt: TGTGCCAGCAGTGGGGGGACTAGCGGAGCCTACGAGCAGTACTTC
cdr3_aa: CASSGGTSGAYEQYF

j_call: TRBJ1-3
d_call: -
clone_size: -
v_call: TRBV4-2
cdr3_nt: TGTGCCAGCAGCCAAGGGAGTTACTCTGGAAACACCATATATTTT
cdr3_aa: CASSQGSYSGNTIYF

j_call: TRBJ1-6
d_call: -
clone_size: few
v_call: TRBV10-2
cdr3_nt: TGCGCCAGCAGTGTTAGCGGGACTAATTCACCCCTCCACTTT
cdr3_aa: CASSVSGTNSPLHF

j_call: TRBJ2-7
d_call: -
clone_size: -
v_call: TRBV19
cdr3_nt: TGTGCCAGTAGTATGGGTAGGGGCTACGAGCAGTACTTC
cdr3_aa: CASSMGRGYEQYF

j_call: TRBJ2-1
d_call: TRBD2
clone_size: -
v_call: TRBV5-1
cdr3_nt: TGCGCCAGCAGCCCTAGCGGGAGTACCGGTGAGCAGTTCTTC
cdr3_aa: CASSPSGSTGEQFF

j_call: TRBJ2-7
d_call: -
clone_size: -
v_call: TRBV27
cdr3_nt: TGTGCCAGCAGTTTAATGGACGGGACCTACGAGCAGTACTTC
cdr3_aa: CASSLMDGTYEQYF

j_call: TRBJ2-1
d_call: TRBD1
clone_size: -
v_call: TRBV7-9
cdr3_nt: TGTGCCAGCAGCTTAGTTGGACAGGGTAGCTCCTACAATGAGCAGTTCTTC
cdr3_aa: CASSLVGQGSSYNEQFF

j_call: TRBJ2-3
d_call: -
clone_size: -
v_call: TRBV12-3/TRBV12-4
cdr3_nt: TGTGCCAGCAGTAGTCGGGATACGCAGTATTTT
cdr3_aa: CASSSRDTQYF

j_call: TRBJ2-7
d_call: TRBD1
clone_size: -
v_call: TRBV2
cdr3_nt: TGTGCCAGCCAACGGGACAGGTCCTCCTACGAGCAGTACTTC
cdr3_aa: CASQRDRSSYEQYF

j_call: TRBJ1-5
d_call: -
clone_size: -
v_call: TRBV6-6
cdr3_nt: TGTGCCAGCAGTTACCGGTCAACTATGAATCAGCCCCAGCATTTT
cdr3_aa: CASSYRSTMNQPQHF

j_call: TRBJ1-6
d_call: -
clone_size: -
v_call: TRBV3-1/TRBV3-2
cdr3_nt: TGTGCCAGCAGCCAAGCTGCCGACCAGGCCCTCCACTTT
cdr3_aa: CASSQAADQALHF

j_call: TRBJ2-4
d_call: TRBD2
clone_size: -
v_call: TRBV3-1/TRBV3-2
cdr3_nt: TGTGCCAGCAGCCACCAGTTCCAGCGGGGCAGGATAAGAGCCAAAAACATTCAGTACTTC
cdr3_aa: CASSHQFQRGRIRAKNIQYF

j_call: TRBJ2-1
d_call: TRBD2
clone_size: -
v_call: TRBV3-1/TRBV3-2
cdr3_nt: TGTGCCAGCAGCCCCCCGGTAGCGGGTACCTACAATGAGCAGTTCTTC
cdr3_aa: CASSPPVAGTYNEQFF

j_call: TRBJ2-1
d_call: TRBD1
clone_size: -
v_call: TRBV29-1
cdr3_nt: TGCAGCGTCTGGGGACAGGGGGCTATCAATGAGCAGTTCTTC
cdr3_aa: CSVWGQGAINEQFF

j_call: TRBJ2-3
d_call: -
clone_size: once
v_call: TRBV6-4
cdr3_nt: TGTGCCAGCAGTGTCTTCGACTGGACAGATACGCAGTATTTT
cdr3_aa: CASSVFDWTDTQYF

j_call: TRBJ2-7
d_call: -
clone_size: -
v_call: TRBV4-1
cdr3_nt: TGCGCCAGCAGCCAAGATCCCCCCGACGAGCAGTACTTC
cdr3_aa: CASSQDPPDEQYF

j_call: TRBJ2-3
d_call: -
clone_size: -
v_call: TRBV11-2
cdr3_nt: TGTGCCAGCAGCTTAGGGACTACAGCGCAGTATTTT
cdr3_aa: CASSLGTTAQYF

j_call: TRBJ2-2
d_call: -
clone_size: -
v_call: TRBV20-1
cdr3_nt: TGCAGTGCTAGTCCAGGCTCGAACACCGGGGAGCTGTTTTTT
cdr3_aa: CSASPGSNTGELFF

j_call: TRBJ2-1
d_call: TRBD1
clone_size: -
v_call: TRBV6-2/TRBV6-3
cdr3_nt: TGTGCCAGCAGTTCCGGGACAGGGGGCCTCAATGAGCAGTTCTTC
cdr3_aa: CASSSGTGGLNEQFF

j_call: TRBJ2-7
d_call: TRBD2
clone_size: -
v_call: TRBV29-1
cdr3_nt: TGCAGCGTTGAAAGGACTAGCGGGACGGGATGGGAGCAGTACTTC
cdr3_aa: CSVERTSGTGWEQYF

j_call: TRBJ2-1
d_call: TRBD1
clone_size: -
v_call: TRBV27
cdr3_nt: TGTGCCAGCAGTTTCCGGGACAGCTACAATGAGCAGTTCTTC
cdr3_aa: CASSFRDSYNEQFF

j_call: TRBJ2-3
d_call: TRBD2
clone_size: once
v_call: TRBV5-1
cdr3_nt: TGCGCCAGCAGCTTGGCGGGAGGGACAGATACGCAGTATTTT
cdr3_aa: CASSLAGGTDTQYF

j_call: TRBJ2-5
d_call: -
clone_size: -
v_call: TRBV7-8
cdr3_nt: TGTGCCAGCAGCTTAGATTCGGGCGGGGTCCGGGAGACCCAGTACTTC
cdr3_aa: CASSLDSGGVRETQYF

j_call: TRBJ1-6
d_call: -
clone_size: -
v_call: TRBV4-2
cdr3_nt: TGTGCCAGCAGCCAAGACTCGCGGGGTAATTCACCCCTCCACTTT
cdr3_aa: CASSQDSRGNSPLHF